This paragraph covers one T cell receptor (beta chain) sequence. This entry comes from a study of blood T cell repertoires in COVID-19. Original analysis: Using reference gene primer amplification, nucleated cell counts were estimated. Sequenced by immunoSEQ multiplex PCR; TCRdb stores in-frame clones only, minus some. The V and J calls and clone size are taken from that table; D and trimming were inferred from the DNA. Of roughly 240,000 clones listed, about 90% are singletons. Germline V gives CDR1 GTSNPN, CDR2 SVGIG (reference sequence). Germline trimming cut 0 bases from V and 15 bases from J; bases unmatched to any gene: 12. This CDR3 comprises 14 residues.

The chain joins TRBV30 to TRBJ2-1; TRBD2 matches 9 bases. Sample: peripheral blood. This clonotype was obtained from a woman in her 30s who had recovered from COVID-19. The CDR3 protein is CAWSVSGGLPIAFF. The CDR3 DNA sequence: TGTGCCTGGAGTGTAAGCGGGGGGCTTCCTATTGCGTTCTTC.